The 27 T cell receptor beta chains in this list originate from one sample, sequenced in a study of blood T cell repertoires in COVID-19. Sequencing used immunoSEQ multiplex PCR; TCRdb keeps in-frame clones, though not all of them. The sample includes a few hundred thousand clones, 70% to 90% seen only once; the top ten take 5.1%. Sequenced material: peripheral blood. Receptors originate from a man aged 50-59 years with active or convalescent COVID-19.

The chain recombines TRBV10-3 with TRBJ2-7; a weak D match, TRBD2 (5 bases). The CDR3 covers 13 residues. Trimming took 3 bases from V and 6 from J, leaving 12 bases between them. Germline V gene data show CDR1 as ENHRY and CDR2 as SYGVKD. This chain's CDR3 is CAISEFARGEQYF. DNA of the CDR3: TGTGCCATCAGTGAATTCGCTCGGGGCGAGCAGTACTTC.

The chain combines TRBV28 with TRBJ2-1; 12 bases align to TRBD2. Germline V gene sequence: CDR1 MDHEN, CDR2 SYDVKM. V gave up 6 bases and J gave up 8 bases; unmatched junction bases: 8. The CDR3 loop spans 15 amino acids. CDR3 sequence: CASRVGLAGSHEQFF. CDR3 in DNA: TGTGCCAGCAGAGTTGGACTAGCGGGGTCGCATGAGCAGTTCTTC.

The V call is TRBV11-2, the J call TRBJ2-5, with D possibly TRBD2 on 6 matching bases. Trimming cost V 5 bases and J 1 base, with 17 bases left between them. Germline CDR1 and CDR2: SGHAT and FQNNGV. The CDR3 runs to 16 residues. The CDR3 coding sequence is TGTGCCAGCAGCGCGAACCTCGGGCGGGGCCAAGAGACCCAGTACTTC. As protein: CASSANLGRGQETQYF.

Concerning this clone: Within the sample, other DNA sequences also encode this same CDR3. V and J are TRBV19 and TRBJ1-1; TRBD1 is a possible D gene (5 bases). CDR3 length: 13 amino acids. CDR1 LNHDA and CDR2 SQIVND come from the germline V gene (reference sequence). Trimming cost V 4 bases and J 1 base, with 7 bases left between them. CDR3 protein: CASSRQPNTEAFF. The CDR3 coding sequence is TGTGCCAGTAGTAGACAGCCGAACACTGAAGCTTTCTTT.

A note on this clone: One junction end disagrees with the germline gene, perhaps due to a read error. The chain carries TRBV30 and TRBJ1-2; TRBD1 matches at 7 bases. Germline CDR1 reads GTSNPN; CDR2 reads SVGIG (reference sequence). This CDR3 region has 17 residues. This CDR3 reads CAWSQGTAREAKYGYTF. CDR3 nucleotides: TGTGCCTGGAGTCAAGGGACAGCCCGGGAAGCTAAATATGGCTACACCTTC.

The V gene is TRBV6-5, the J gene TRBJ1-1, with no clear D. The CDR3 length is 15 residues. V was clipped by 10 bases and J by 6 bases, with 24 bases between them. Germline CDR1 and CDR2: MNHEY and SVGAGI. The CDR3 region is CATHTLKLDSSEAFF. The DNA for the CDR3 is TGTGCCACCCATACTCTCAAACTGGACTCTTCTGAAGCTTTCTTT.

This rearrangement joins TRBV2 to TRBJ2-7, with 7 bases matching TRBD1. With 7 bases clipped from V and 2 bases from J, the junction kept 8 bases outside the gene matches. The CDR3 loop spans 14 amino acids. The germline V gene has CDR1 SNHLY and CDR2 FYNNEI. The CDR3 loop is CASIARDRAYEQYF. In DNA, the CDR3 is TGTGCCAGCATCGCCCGGGACAGAGCCTACGAGCAGTACTTC.

This clone was seen only once. J is TRBJ2-7 and V is TRBV28, with D maybe TRBD1 (5 bases). Trimming stripped 5 bases from V and 2 bases from J, with 13 bases between. This CDR3 contains 14 residues. Germline values: CDR1 MDHEN, CDR2 SYDVKM. As DNA, the CDR3 is TGTGCCAGCAGTCCCCCGGTCAGGGCCTACGAGCAGTACTTC. Translation gives CASSPPVRAYEQYF.

This sequence joins TRBV6-5 and TRBJ2-3, with 10 positions matching TRBD2. The germline gives CDR1 MNHEY, CDR2 SVGAGI. Trimming removed 6 bases from V and 3 bases from J; junction bases left unmatched: 6. This CDR3 has 15 amino acids. In nucleotides, the CDR3 is TGTGCCAGCAGGGATAGCGGGAGGACGACAGATACGCAGTATTTT. Translating it yields CASRDSGRTTDTQYF.

The chain has TRBV5-1 and TRBJ2-3; the match to TRBD2 covers 14 bases. The J segment lost 4 bases and the V segment lost 4 bases, leaving 2 bases of the junction unmatched. Per germline, CDR1 SGHRS and CDR2 YFSETQ. The CDR3 is made up of 15 amino acids. The CDR3 coding sequence is TGCGCCAGCAGCGGACTAGCGGGAGGTGCAGATACGCAGTATTTT. Translation: CASSGLAGGADTQYF.

This clone was recorded only once. This chain joins TRBV28 and TRBJ2-3; 7 bases fit TRBD2. Germline V gene sequence: CDR1 MDHEN, CDR2 SYDVKM. The CDR3 has 17 residues. V gave up 6 bases and J gave up 4 bases; unmatched junction bases: 16. The CDR3 bases are TGTGCCAGCAGCTCAAACGGGCGCGGGAGTTCGTCAGATACGCAGTATTTT. It translates to CASSSNGRGSSSDTQYF.

This chain connects TRBV2 to TRBJ1-1, with D perhaps matching TRBD1 (5 bases). Germline V gives CDR1 SNHLY, CDR2 FYNNEI. Trimming cost V 6 bases and J 1 base, with 9 bases left between them. This CDR3 comprises 13 residues. The CDR3 loop reads CASRPGQNTEAFF. The CDR3 nucleotides are TGTGCCAGCAGACCCGGACAGAACACTGAAGCTTTCTTT. The whole variable domain, filled in from reference TRBV2 and TRBJ1-1, reads EPEVTQTPSHQVTQMGQEVILRCVPISNHLYFYWYRQILGQKVEFLVSFYNNEISEKSEIFDDQFSVERPDGSNFTLKIRSTKLEDSAMYFCASRPGQNTEAFFGQGTRLTVV.

The chain couples TRBV4-2 to TRBJ1-1; tentative D call: TRBD1 (5 bases). The germline CDR1 and CDR2 sequences are LGHNA and YNFKEQ. This CDR3 spans 14 amino acids. The V and J ends lost 0 bases and 6 bases respectively, with 11 bases between them. In nucleotides, the CDR3 is TGTGCCAGCAGCCAAGAGCCAGGGTTTCCTGAAGCTTTCTTT. It translates to CASSQEPGFPEAFF.

The chain uses TRBV19 and TRBJ2-1; 7 nucleotides agree with TRBD2. The V gene end was trimmed by 8 bases and the J gene end by 7 bases; junction bases not matched to a gene: 11. Germline CDR1 reads LNHDA; CDR2 reads SQIVND (reference sequence). The CDR3 has 14 residues. The CDR3 sequence is CASAAGSGGNEQFF. DNA for the CDR3: TGTGCCAGTGCTGCAGGTTCCGGGGGGAATGAGCAGTTCTTC. The whole variable domain, filled in from reference TRBV19 and TRBJ2-1, reads DGGITQSPKYLFRKEGQNVTLSCEQNLNHDAMYWYRQDPGQGLRLIYYSQIVNDFQKGDIAEGYSVSREKKESFPLTVTSAQKNPTAFYLCASAAGSGGNEQFFGPGTRLTVL.

The gene calls are TRBV6-5 and TRBJ2-3, with a possible D match to TRBD1 (6 bases). The CDR3 spans 15 residues. From germline, CDR1 is MNHEY and CDR2 SVGAGI. Trimming pared 5 bases from V and 1 base from J, leaving 13 bases between. The DNA for the CDR3 is TGTGCCAGCAGTCGCTACAGGGCCGGCACAGATACGCAGTATTTT. Translated: CASSRYRAGTDTQYF.

This chain joins TRBV30 and TRBJ2-5, with 8 bases identical to TRBD1. Germline CDR1 reads GTSNPN; CDR2 reads SVGIG (reference sequence). This CDR3 is built from 16 residues. V dropped 3 bases and J dropped 2; count of bases not matched to a gene: 11. CDR3 region: CAWRWAGGRGQETQYF. Written as DNA, the CDR3 is TGTGCCTGGAGATGGGCAGGGGGCAGGGGGCAAGAGACCCAGTACTTC.

The V gene is TRBV3-1 (or the pseudogene TRBV3-2), the J gene TRBJ1-1; D is unclear. This CDR3 is built from 12 residues. The germline gives CDR1 LGHDT, CDR2 YNNKEL (reference sequence). The V gene lost 8 bases and the J gene lost 6 bases, with 13 bases spanning the gap. The CDR3 nucleotides read TGTGCCAGCCGTCACGGGGTGGCTGAAGCTTTCTTT. Protein sequence: CASRHGVAEAFF.

The chain uses TRBV5-1 and TRBJ2-3; 12 bases are a match to TRBD2. The V segment lost 8 bases and the J segment 4 bases; nucleotides outside the gene matches: 23. This CDR3 has 20 amino acids. CDR1 SGHRS and CDR2 YFSETQ come from the germline V gene. The CDR3 nucleotides read TGCGCCAGGGGAACCCGGACTAGCGGGACTCCGGGGGTGGAGGCAGATACGCAGTATTTT. Its translation: CARGTRTSGTPGVEADTQYF. The complete variable domain, with remaining parts taken from reference TRBV5-1 and TRBJ2-3, reads KAGVTQTPRYLIKTRGQQVTLSCSPISGHRSVSWYQQTPGQGLQFLFEYFSETQRNKGNFPGRFSGRQFSNSRSEMNVSTLELGDSALYLCARGTRTSGTPGVEADTQYFGPGTRLTVL.

The chain recombines TRBV29-1 with TRBJ1-5; D might be TRBD1 (6 bases). In germline, CDR1 is SQVTM, CDR2 ANQGSEA. V was pared by 5 bases and J by 3 bases, with 11 bases between. The CDR3 extends over 13 amino acids. CDR3 region: CSVQDSLNQPQHF. CDR3 DNA: TGCAGCGTTCAGGACAGCCTCAATCAGCCCCAGCATTTT.

V usage is TRBV7-2 and J usage is TRBJ2-1, with TRBD2 matching over 8 bases. After removal of 5 bases from V and 7 bases from J, the junction contained 7 bases not matched to a gene. Germline V gene data show CDR1 as SGHTA and CDR2 as FQGNSA. The length of the CDR3 is 14 residues. Here the CDR3 reads CASSLGLARNEQFF. CDR3 DNA sequence: TGTGCCAGCAGCCTAGGACTAGCAAGGAATGAGCAGTTCTTC.

V usage is TRBV24-1 and J usage is TRBJ2-5; D perhaps matches TRBD2 (5 bases). CDR1 and CDR2 from the germline V gene are KGHDR and SFDVKD. V shed 0 bases and J shed 5 bases, with 12 bases lying between them. The CDR3 covers 15 residues. The chain's CDR3 is CATSDLFGGEETQYF. CDR3 in DNA: TGTGCCACCAGTGATTTGTTCGGAGGAGAGGAGACCCAGTACTTC.

This clone has a handful of counts. This chain joins TRBV14 and TRBJ2-7; D not resolved. The CDR3 runs to 15 residues. CDR1 and CDR2 (germline): SGHDN, FVKESK. The V and J ends lost 0 bases and 6 bases respectively, with 15 bases between them. CDR3 amino acids: CASSQDRAPAGEQYF. CDR3 DNA sequence: TGTGCCAGCAGCCAAGATCGAGCCCCTGCCGGCGAGCAGTACTTC.

This chain uses TRBV2 with TRBJ1-2, with TRBD1 as a possible D gene (6 bases). CDR3 length: 13 residues. Germline V CDR1 and CDR2: SNHLY, FYNNEI. V lost 10 bases and J 1 base, leaving 13 bases between the germline ends. The CDR3 region has the DNA TGTGCCAACGGACAGCCAAATAACTATGGCTACACCTTC. It translates to CANGQPNNYGYTF.

The chain carries TRBV18 and TRBJ1-1; D might be TRBD1 (6 bases). Per germline, CDR1 KGHSH and CDR2 LQKENI. The CDR3 is made up of 14 amino acids. The ends were cut back, 3 bases at V and 0 bases at J, with 8 bases in the middle. CDR3 in DNA: TGTGCCAGCTCACCCAGGGGCCTGAACACTGAAGCTTTCTTT. Its translation is CASSPRGLNTEAFF.

On this clone: Distinct nucleotide sequences in the sample also encode this CDR3. The genes are TRBV29-1 and TRBJ2-5; D is ambiguous. Trimming removed 0 bases at V and 4 bases at J, with 12 bases between. This CDR3 spans 14 amino acids. Germline V gives CDR1 SQVTM, CDR2 ANQGSEA. CDR3 DNA sequence: TGCAGCGTTGAAGATCGAGGTTTGCGAGAGACCCAGTACTTC. Translated, it gives CSVEDRGLRETQYF. Complete variable domain (other parts from reference TRBV29-1 and TRBJ2-5): SAVISQKPSRDICQRGTSLTIQCQVDSQVTMMFWYRQQPGQSLTLIATANQGSEATYESGFVIDKFPISRPNLTFSTLTVSNMSPEDSSIYLCSVEDRGLRETQYFGPGTRLLVL.

The rearrangement links TRBV29-1 to TRBJ1-2, with D hard to call. V was cut by 6 bases and J by 4 bases, with 21 bases left in between. Germline V gene lookup returns CDR1 SQVTM and CDR2 ANQGSEA. This CDR3 spans 15 amino acids. CDR3 region: CSVPATTLYGYGYTF. CDR3 DNA sequence: TGCAGCGTCCCCGCTACGACACTCTATGGCTATGGCTACACCTTC.

This sequence joins TRBV9 and TRBJ1-3; maybe TRBD1 (5 bases). The germline V gene has CDR1 SGDLS and CDR2 YYNGEE. The V and J ends lost 3 bases and 4 bases respectively, with 14 bases between them. There are 15 residues in the CDR3. The CDR3 DNA follows: TGTGCCAGCAGCGCCACAGACAGCCGCGGAAACACCATATATTTT. Amino acids: CASSATDSRGNTIYF.